The rows below give T cell receptor beta chains drawn from one sample of a study of CD8 T cells in ankylosing spondylitis. Via MiXCR, TCRdb re-called the 5' RACE reads, giving one row per CDR3 protein. The table includes some 400,000 distinct CDR3 sequences, 20% to 25% detected once. The sequenced material came from blood, either unsorted or a sorted T cell fraction (not recorded which). Every receptor here comes from a male donor with ankylosing spondylitis. The CDR3 runs from the conserved cysteine through the conserved F or W. Each record gives: clone size, CDR3 length, J gene, D gene, V gene, CDR3 DNA, CDR3 protein. The D gene is left open where the match is weak. The listing skips clone size in some rows; elsewhere it reads once, few, many or a size class.

>many|14|TRBJ2-7|TRBD1|TRBV5-1
TGCGCCAGCAGCTTCGGGACAGGAGTCTACGAGCAGTACTTC
CASSFGTGVYEQYF
>many|12|TRBJ1-2|NA|TRBV20-1
TGCAGTGCTCTTTTTGGTCGCTATGGCTACACCTTC
CSALFGRYGYTF
>NA|15|TRBJ2-2|NA|TRBV27
TGTGCCAGCAGTCCCCAAGGGTTTTGGACCGGGGAGCTGTTTTTT
CASSPQGFWTGELFF
>few|13|TRBJ1-5|NA|TRBV2
TGTGCCAGCAGAGAGGGACCCTTGCAGCCCCAGCATTTT
CASREGPLQPQHF
>few|15|TRBJ2-1|TRBD2|TRBV7-2
TGTGCCAGCAGCTCAGCGGGACTAGTGGGCAATGAGCAGTTCTTC
CASSSAGLVGNEQFF
>NA|13|TRBJ2-2|NA|TRBV7-8
TGTGCCAGCGCTGTGGGAGTTTCCGGGGAGCTGTTTTTT
CASAVGVSGELFF
>NA|20|TRBJ1-1|TRBD1|TRBV6-2/TRBV6-3
TGTGCCAGCAGTCCATCGTACGGGACAGGGGGGACGTTTGGGGTTACTGAAGCTTTCTTT
CASSPSYGTGGTFGVTEAFF
>few|14|TRBJ2-7|NA|TRBV7-7
TGTGCTAGCAGCGAGAACGCCCAGGGCTACGAGCAGTACTTC
CASSENAQGYEQYF
>few|15|TRBJ1-5|TRBD1|TRBV5-5
TGTGCCAGCAGCTGGACAGGCAATAGCAATCAGCCCCAGCATTTT
CASSWTGNSNQPQHF
>NA|14|TRBJ2-1|NA|TRBV11-2
TGTGCCAGCAGCCCCCGCGGCGTTAACAATGAGCAGTTCTTC
CASSPRGVNNEQFF
>NA|14|TRBJ1-1|NA|TRBV12-3/TRBV12-4
TGTGCCAGCAGTTTAGGAAGGGCGGGCACTGAAGCTTTCTTT
CASSLGRAGTEAFF
>NA|16|TRBJ2-3|TRBD2|TRBV7-2
TGTGCCAGCAGCGTCACTAGCGGGATGTCCACAGATACGCAGTATTTT
CASSVTSGMSTDTQYF
>few|12|TRBJ2-5|TRBD1|TRBV9
TGTGCCGGGGGACAGTTTCAAGAGACCCAGTACTTC
CAGGQFQETQYF
>few|14|TRBJ2-7|NA|TRBV28
TGTGCCAGCAGTGCCGGGGACAAAATACGGGAGCAGTACTTC
CASSAGDKIREQYF
>NA|15|TRBJ2-6|NA|TRBV20-1
TGCAGTGCTAGCCCACCAGGGTTCGGGGCCAACGTCCTGACTTTC
CSASPPGFGANVLTF
>many|13|TRBJ2-1|NA|TRBV29-1
TGCAGCTTGGTCTTTAGCTCCTACAATGAGCAGTTCTTC
CSLVFSSYNEQFF
>NA|17|TRBJ1-5|TRBD1|TRBV20-1
TGCAGTGCTACCGGGACAGGGGGCTCGGGAGGCAATCAGCCCCAGCATTTT
CSATGTGGSGGNQPQHF
>NA|15|TRBJ2-7|NA|TRBV5-1
TGCGCCAGCAGCTTTTCAGCAGGGACTGGGAACGAGCAGTACTTC
CASSFSAGTGNEQYF
>NA|13|TRBJ2-1|NA|TRBV6-2/TRBV6-3
TGTGCCAGCAGAGACGGACCCTACAATGAGCAGTTCTTC
CASRDGPYNEQFF
>few|11|TRBJ1-2|NA|TRBV29-1
TGCAGCGCACAGGAGAACTATGGCTACACCTTC
CSAQENYGYTF
>NA|13|TRBJ1-2|NA|TRBV6-6
TGTGCCAGCAATCTCGGGGAAGACTATGGCTACACCTTC
CASNLGEDYGYTF
>NA|15|TRBJ2-2|NA|TRBV5-1
TGCGCCAGCAGCTTCCGACAGACATACACCGGGGAGCTGTTTTTT
CASSFRQTYTGELFF
>few|17|TRBJ2-2|TRBD2|TRBV4-1
TGCGCCAGCAGCCATGGGCTAGCGGGAGGTAGCACCGGGGAGCTGTTTTTT
CASSHGLAGGSTGELFF
>few|16|TRBJ2-2|NA|TRBV20-1
TGCAGTGCTATAGGGTTCACGGGATATGCGGCCGGGGAGCTGTTTTTT
CSAIGFTGYAAGELFF
>NA|15|TRBJ2-2|TRBD2|TRBV7-2
TGTGCCAGCAGCTTGCCGGGACTAGCGGCCGGGGAGCTGTTTTTT
CASSLPGLAAGELFF
>NA|15|TRBJ2-3|NA|TRBV11-2
TGTGCCAGCAGCTTAGATCAAGGGTTAACAGATACGCAGTATTTT
CASSLDQGLTDTQYF
>few|13|TRBJ2-7|NA|TRBV29-1
TGCAGCGTTTGGTTATTGAGCTCCTACGAGCAGTACTTC
CSVWLLSSYEQYF
>NA|14|TRBJ1-1|NA|TRBV28
TGTGCCAGCAGGATCCCGGACGGATATACTGAAGCTTTCTTT
CASRIPDGYTEAFF
>many|12|TRBJ2-2|NA|TRBV28
TGTGCCAGCAGCCTCTTGGCGGGGGAGCTGTTTTTT
CASSLLAGELFF
>NA|14|TRBJ2-5|TRBD1|TRBV5-1
TGCGCCAGCAGTTGGCCGGGACAGCAAGAGACCCAGTACTTC
CASSWPGQQETQYF
>few|14|TRBJ2-1|NA|TRBV9
TGTGCCAGCAGCTCCCCCCCCGAGGTGGGTGAGCAGTTCTTC
CASSSPPEVGEQFF
>few|11|TRBJ2-1|NA|TRBV30
TGTGCCTGGAGTCAGGATAGTGAGCAGTTCTTC
CAWSQDSEQFF
>many|14|TRBJ2-7|TRBD2|TRBV29-1
TGCAGCGTTGAGGGCCGCGGGGGATCCTACGAGCAGTACTTC
CSVEGRGGSYEQYF
>few|15|TRBJ1-1|NA|TRBV12-3/TRBV12-4
TGTGCCACCACTAATAGGGGAGGGGGAGACACTGAAGCTTTCTTT
CATTNRGGGDTEAFF
>many|16|TRBJ2-2|TRBD2|TRBV4-1
TGCGCCAGCAGCCTGACTAGCGGGAAACGGGGCGGGGAGCTGTTTTTT
CASSLTSGKRGGELFF
>NA|11|TRBJ2-3|NA|TRBV12-3/TRBV12-4
TGTGCCAGCAGCGAGGGGGATACGCAGTATTTT
CASSEGDTQYF
>few|14|TRBJ2-2|TRBD2|TRBV10-3
TGTGCCATCAAACTCGTAGCGGGCACCGGGGAGCTGTTTTTT
CAIKLVAGTGELFF
>NA|16|TRBJ2-1|NA|TRBV20-1
TGCAGTGCTAGAGATTGGATCTGGGGGTATCAAAATGAGCAGTTCTTC
CSARDWIWGYQNEQFF
>NA|16|TRBJ2-1|TRBD2|TRBV20-1
TGCAGTGCTAGAGATCCCGGGACTAGCGGGAGCTATGAGCAGTTCTTC
CSARDPGTSGSYEQFF
>few|12|TRBJ2-7|NA|TRBV20-1
TGCAGTGCTACCCGGCTGAGAAGCGAGCAGTACTTC
CSATRLRSEQYF
>many|13|TRBJ2-3|NA|TRBV12-3/TRBV12-4
TGTGCCAGCAGTTTAAGTGGCACAGATACGCAGTATTTT
CASSLSGTDTQYF
>NA|16|TRBJ2-1|TRBD2|TRBV5-1
TGCGCCAGCAGCGCGGGACTAGCGGGAACCTACAATGAGCAGTTCTTC
CASSAGLAGTYNEQFF
>NA|16|TRBJ1-3|NA|TRBV2
TGTGCCAGCAGTGACCGGTCAGGGGCGCTTGGAAACACCATATATTTT
CASSDRSGALGNTIYF
>NA|13|TRBJ2-5|NA|TRBV19
TGTGCCAGTAGTTGGACAAGTTCGGAGACCCAGTACTTC
CASSWTSSETQYF
>few|15|TRBJ2-1|NA|TRBV12-5
TGTGCTAGTGACGATGAGGGGGGGCGCGACAATGAGCAGTTCTTC
CASDDEGGRDNEQFF
>NA|18|TRBJ2-1|TRBD1|TRBV12-3/TRBV12-4
TGTGCCAGCAGTTCGGGGACAGGGGAGGCTAGAGTTTACAATGAGCAGTTCTTC
CASSSGTGEARVYNEQFF
>NA|15|TRBJ2-1|TRBD2|TRBV6-2/TRBV6-3
TGTGCCAGCAAACTAGCGGGAGGTGGCCCCAATGAGCAGTTCTTC
CASKLAGGGPNEQFF
>NA|15|TRBJ1-5|TRBD1|TRBV12-3/TRBV12-4
TGTGCCAGCAGAAATACAGGGGGTAGCAATCAGCCCCAGCATTTT
CASRNTGGSNQPQHF
>NA|15|TRBJ2-5|NA|TRBV5-1
TGCGCCAGCAGCTTAATACCCAGGGGGACTGAGACCCAGTACTTC
CASSLIPRGTETQYF
>few|13|TRBJ2-7|TRBD2|TRBV29-1
TGCAGCTCCAGCGATAGCGGGACTAGGGAGCAGTACTTC
CSSSDSGTREQYF
>NA|16|TRBJ2-2|TRBD2|TRBV6-1
TGTGCCAGCAGCCTGACTAGCGGAACTGGTACCGGGGAGCTGTTTTTT
CASSLTSGTGTGELFF
>NA|16|TRBJ2-7|TRBD1|TRBV4-1
TGCGCCAGCAGCCAAGGGGCCCGGGACAGCCGCTACGAGCAGTACTTC
CASSQGARDSRYEQYF
>many|14|TRBJ2-7|TRBD2|TRBV12-3/TRBV12-4
TGTGCCAGCAGCCGGACTAGCGGATCCTACGAGCAGTACTTC
CASSRTSGSYEQYF
>few|15|TRBJ1-5|NA|TRBV20-1
TGCAGTGCTAGGGTCAGGGGACGATCCGATCAGCCCCAGCATTTT
CSARVRGRSDQPQHF